This T cell receptor beta chain was captured by sequencing in a study of Graves' ophthalmopathy and Graves' hyperthyroidism. Transcripts of RNA were the source for amplifying TCR beta CDR3 regions. Amplification began with first-round RT-PCR using HTBI primers, then second-round multiplex PCR was performed. TCRdb reprocessed the multiplex PCR reads with MiXCR, giving one entry per CDR3 protein. The data contain over 200,000 distinct CDR3 sequences, roughly 27% of them seen just once; the ten biggest clones take up 9.1%. Moderate-to-severe activity, CAS ≥3, NOSPECS ≥4 and a duration under 3 months were seen in donors with ophthalmopathy. Excluded: other autoimmune disease, uncontrolled infection, pregnancy or lactation. This CDR3 has 13 residues. Trimming stripped 5 bases from V and 5 bases from J, with 15 bases between. Looked up from germline, CDR1 is DFQATT and CDR2 is SNEGSKA (reference sequence).

The receptor's source is a man aged 45-65 years with Graves' ophthalmopathy. Sequencing was done on a sample of peripheral blood. The rearrangement uses TRBV20-1 and TRBJ2-5; D may be TRBD1 (6 bases). CDR3 in amino acids: CSAAQGPGETQYF. For the CDR3, the DNA is TGCAGTGCTGCGCAGGGGCCCGGTGAGACCCAGTACTTC.